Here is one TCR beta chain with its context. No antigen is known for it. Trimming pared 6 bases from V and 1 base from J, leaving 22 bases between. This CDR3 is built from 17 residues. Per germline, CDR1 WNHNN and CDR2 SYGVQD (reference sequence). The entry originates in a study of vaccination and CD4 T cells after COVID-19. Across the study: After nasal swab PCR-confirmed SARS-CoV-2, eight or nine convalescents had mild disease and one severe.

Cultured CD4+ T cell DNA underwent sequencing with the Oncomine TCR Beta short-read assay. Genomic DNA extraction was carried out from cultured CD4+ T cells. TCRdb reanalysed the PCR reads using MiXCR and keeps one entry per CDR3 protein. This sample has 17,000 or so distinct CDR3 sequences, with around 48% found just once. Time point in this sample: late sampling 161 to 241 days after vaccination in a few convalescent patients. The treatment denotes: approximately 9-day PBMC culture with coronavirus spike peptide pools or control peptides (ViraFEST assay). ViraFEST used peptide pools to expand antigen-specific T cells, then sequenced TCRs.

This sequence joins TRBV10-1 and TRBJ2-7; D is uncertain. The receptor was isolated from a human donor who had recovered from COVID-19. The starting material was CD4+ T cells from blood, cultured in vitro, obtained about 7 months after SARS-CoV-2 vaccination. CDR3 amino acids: CASSRKTMQESSYEQYF. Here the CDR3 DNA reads TGCGCCAGCAGCAGAAAAACAATGCAGGAGTCTTCCTACGAGCAGTACTTC.